One sample yielded the 22 T cell receptor beta chains listed below, sequenced in a study of OX40 agonist ivuxolimab in advanced cancers. Library preparation used the immunoSEQ multiplex PCR assay. TCRdb stores this immuneACCESS table with in-frame sequences only. Part of the clones is absent; in the studies checked, under half of the shortfall reflects unresolved V genes, and no reason is known for the rest. The sample table shows about 62,000 clones, and more than 90% are seen once. The top ten clonotypes cover about 0.58% of the sample. The specimen comprised CD4+ or CD8+ T cells sorted from blood, sampled in a trial of the OX40 agonist ivuxolimab. The receptors shown here come from an adult with an advanced solid tumor such as melanoma, head and neck, liver or kidney cancer.

This rearrangement joins TRBV5-1 to TRBJ2-1, with 9 nucleotides matching TRBD2. This CDR3 region has 16 residues. CDR1 and CDR2 (germline): SGHRS, YFSETQ. V dropped 0 bases and J dropped 8; count of bases not matched to a gene: 9. The DNA of the CDR3 is TGCGCCAGCAGCTTGGCCGGGACTAGCAGGGAGGATGAGCAGTTCTTC. It specifies CASSLAGTSREDEQFF.

This clone was seen once. The gene calls are TRBV2 and TRBJ2-7, with TRBD1 matching over 7 bases. CDR3 length equals 14 residues. Looked up from germline, CDR1 is SNHLY and CDR2 is FYNNEI. The junction had 1 base not matched to a gene; V was cut back by 1 base and J by 1 base. CDR3 protein: CASSEEGASYEQYF. The DNA for the CDR3 is TGTGCCAGCAGTGAAGAGGGGGCTTCCTACGAGCAGTACTTC. The whole variable domain, remainder taken from reference TRBV2 and TRBJ2-7, is EPEVTQTPSHQVTQMGQEVILRCVPISNHLYFYWYRQILGQKVEFLVSFYNNEISEKSEIFDDQFSVERPDGSNFTLKIRSTKLEDSAMYFCASSEEGASYEQYFGPGTRLTVT.

The chain carries TRBV10-3 and TRBJ2-7; D ambiguous. Trimming took 4 bases from V and 4 from J, leaving 5 bases between them. Germline lookup yields CDR1 ENHRY and CDR2 SYGVKD. CDR3 length: 11 residues. The DNA for the CDR3 is TGTGCCATCAGTGCTGAGTACGAGCAGTACTTC. Translated, it gives CAISAEYEQYF.

The J gene is TRBJ1-5, the V gene TRBV6-5; D possibly corresponds to TRBD1 (6 bases). The CDR3 covers 14 residues. V was shortened by 8 bases and J by 7 bases, with 18 bases between the two germline ends. Germline V lookup: CDR1 MNHEY, CDR2 SVGAGI. The DNA for the CDR3 is TGTGCCAGCCGCAGCCCGGGGGGCGAGCAGCCCCAGCATTTT. Its protein product is CASRSPGGEQPQHF.

The chain joins TRBV6-1 to TRBJ2-7; 9 nucleotides align to TRBD1. CDR3 length equals 12 residues. Germline trimming cut 10 bases from V and 1 base from J; bases unmatched to any gene: 2. Germline V gene lookup returns CDR1 MNHNS and CDR2 SASEGT. The CDR3 here is CATDRGSYEQYF. CDR3 in DNA: TGTGCCACCGACAGGGGGTCCTACGAGCAGTACTTC.

This clone occurred once. This sample also contains other DNA sequences that code for the same CDR3. The chain uses TRBV5-1 and TRBJ2-5; 9 bases fit TRBD1. CDR3 length equals 14 residues. Germline V gives CDR1 SGHRS, CDR2 YFSETQ. V gave up 4 bases and J gave up 2 bases; unmatched junction bases: 3. CDR3 in amino acids: CASSGGQGQETQYF. CDR3 sequence (DNA): TGCGCCAGCAGCGGGGGACAGGGACAAGAGACCCAGTACTTC.

The rearrangement links TRBV11-1 to TRBJ2-7; 7 positions match TRBD1. Germline V lookup: CDR1 SGHAT, CDR2 FQDESV (reference sequence). The CDR3 covers 14 residues. With 5 bases clipped from V and 6 bases from J, the junction kept 10 bases outside the gene matches. CDR3 DNA: TGTGCCAGCAGCCCAGGGGGAGCCACGGGCGAGCAGTACTTC. Amino acids: CASSPGGATGEQYF. Combining the CDR3 with reference TRBV11-1 and TRBJ2-7 gives the whole variable domain EAEVAQSPRYKITEKSQAVAFWCDPISGHATLYWYRQILGQGPELLVQFQDESVVDDSQLPKDRFSAERLKGVDSTLKIQPAELGDSAMYLCASSPGGATGEQYFGPGTRLTVT.

The chain uses TRBV4-1 and TRBJ2-2, with a weak D call TRBD2 (5 bases). Germline V gives CDR1 MGHRA, CDR2 YSYEKL. V shed 0 bases and J shed 5 bases, with 7 bases lying between them. CDR3 length equals 14 residues. The CDR3 loop is CASSQDRGTGELFF. DNA of the CDR3: TGCGCCAGCAGCCAAGATCGCGGGACCGGGGAGCTGTTTTTT.

The chain combines TRBV7-2 with TRBJ2-1; 8 nucleotides agree with TRBD2. This CDR3 has 15 amino acids. Germline V gene lookup returns CDR1 SGHTA and CDR2 FQGNSA. V shed 3 bases, J shed 7 bases, and the junction held 8 bases outside the gene matches. This CDR3 reads CASSFSGSEWNEQFF. The CDR3, as DNA: TGTGCCAGCAGCTTCAGCGGGAGTGAATGGAATGAGCAGTTCTTC. Together with reference TRBV7-2 and TRBJ2-1, the CDR3 gives the full variable domain: GAGVSQSPSNKVTEKGKDVELRCDPISGHTALYWYRQSLGQGLEFLIYFQGNSAPDKSGLPSDRFSAERTGGSVSTLTIQRTQQEDSAVYLCASSFSGSEWNEQFFGPGTRLTVL.

The V gene is TRBV28, the J gene TRBJ1-2; 10 bases match TRBD1. The germline V gene encodes CDR1 MDHEN and CDR2 SYDVKM. Germline trimming cut 4 bases from V and 8 bases from J; bases unmatched to any gene: 4. The CDR3 runs to 13 residues. The CDR3 here is CASSSGQGRGYTF. As DNA, the CDR3 is TGTGCCAGCAGTTCGGGACAGGGGCGCGGCTACACCTTC.

This chain uses TRBV5-4 with TRBJ1-2; 12 bases agree with TRBD1. The length of the CDR3 is 14 residues. V dropped 4 bases and J dropped 2; count of bases not matched to a gene: 0. The germline CDR1 and CDR2 sequences are SGHNT and YYREEE (reference sequence). The CDR3 nucleotides read TGTGCCAGCAGCGGGACAGGGGGCAACTATGGCTACACCTTC. This codes for CASSGTGGNYGYTF.

V gene TRBV7-3 combines with J gene TRBJ2-3; 8 bases agree with TRBD1. Germline V gene sequence: CDR1 SGHTA, CDR2 FQGTGA. The V segment lost 2 bases and the J segment 1 base; nucleotides outside the gene matches: 5. The CDR3 totals 16 residues. In DNA, the CDR3 is TGTGCCAGCAGCTTATCGGGCAGGGGGCGCACAGATACGCAGTATTTT. This gives the protein CASSLSGRGRTDTQYF.

The chain couples TRBV19 to TRBJ2-7, with D possibly TRBD1 on 5 matching bases. Per germline, CDR1 LNHDA and CDR2 SQIVND (reference sequence). Trimming stripped 6 bases from V and 8 bases from J, with 20 bases between. The CDR3 runs to 14 residues. The CDR3 sequence: CASRADSAREQQYF. The CDR3 nucleotides read TGTGCCAGTAGGGCCGACAGTGCCCGTGAGCAGCAGTACTTC.

J is TRBJ2-1 and V is TRBV7-9; 7 bases align to TRBD1. After removal of 0 bases from V and 4 bases from J, the junction contained 3 bases not matched to a gene. The germline V gene encodes CDR1 SEHNR and CDR2 FQNEAQ (reference sequence). The length of the CDR3 is 15 residues. CDR3 coding DNA: TGTGCCAGCAGCTTAGCAACAGGGGCATACAATGAGCAGTTCTTC. Translating gives CASSLATGAYNEQFF.

V is TRBV6-1 and J is TRBJ1-2; D gene unclear. V dropped 4 bases and J dropped 8 bases, with 17 bases sitting between them. The CDR3 runs 14 residues. CDR1 and CDR2 from the germline V gene are MNHNS and SASEGT. This CDR3 reads CASSASQGGVGYTF. The CDR3 DNA reads as TGTGCCAGCAGTGCTTCCCAAGGCGGGGTCGGCTACACCTTC.

The V call is TRBV29-1, the J call TRBJ1-1, with D hard to call. Germline-derived CDR1 and CDR2 are SQVTM and ANQGSEA. The CDR3 runs 12 residues. The germline V and J ends were trimmed by 4 bases and 1 base, with 7 bases remaining between them. In DNA, the CDR3 is TGCAGCGTTGGGAGCGGGAACACTGAAGCTTTCTTT. Amino acids: CSVGSGNTEAFF.

This CDR3 is CASRTGLGYGYTF. In DNA, the CDR3 is TGTGCCAGTAGGACAGGGTTGGGCTATGGCTACACCTTC. The rearrangement joins TRBV19 to TRBJ1-2; 7 bases are shared with TRBD1. In germline, CDR1 is LNHDA, CDR2 SQIVND (reference sequence). The CDR3 sequence is 13 residues long. The J segment lost 4 bases and the V segment lost 6 bases, leaving 5 bases of the junction unmatched. The entire variable domain, with the rest obtained from reference TRBV19 and TRBJ1-2, is as follows: DGGITQSPKYLFRKEGQNVTLSCEQNLNHDAMYWYRQDPGQGLRLIYYSQIVNDFQKGDIAEGYSVSREKKESFPLTVTSAQKNPTAFYLCASRTGLGYGYTFGSGTRLTVV.

This chain links TRBV7-9 with TRBJ1-5; D gene unclear. CDR3 size: 13 residues. Germline V gives CDR1 SEHNR, CDR2 FQNEAQ (reference sequence). Trimming cost V 1 base and J 4 bases, with 5 bases left between them. CDR3 in amino acids: CASSLDGNQPQHF. In DNA, the CDR3 is TGTGCCAGCAGCTTAGACGGTAATCAGCCCCAGCATTTT.

The V and J genes are TRBV30 and TRBJ2-2; D tentatively fits TRBD1 or TRBD2 (5 bases each). Germline V gives CDR1 GTSNPN, CDR2 SVGIG (reference sequence). There are 13 residues in the CDR3. The ends were cut back, 4 bases at V and 7 bases at J, with 13 bases in the middle. CDR3 in DNA: TGTGCCTGGATTGGGAGAGGGGTCGGGGAGCTGTTTTTT. Translated: CAWIGRGVGELFF.

This chain links TRBV11-2 with TRBJ2-5; D remains ambiguous. Germline V CDR1 and CDR2: SGHAT, FQNNGV. V lost 5 bases, J lost 0 bases, and 16 bases lay in between. The length of the CDR3 is 16 residues. As DNA, the CDR3 is TGTGCCAGCAGCCCTGGACCCAACCCCCACCAAGAGACCCAGTACTTC. Translated, it gives CASSPGPNPHQETQYF.

The chain links TRBV7-8 to TRBJ2-7; 12 bases are a match to TRBD2. The CDR3 spans 14 residues. After removal of 5 bases from V and 4 bases from J, the junction contained 3 bases not matched to a gene. Germline values: CDR1 SGHVS, CDR2 FQNEAQ. CDR3 nucleotide sequence: TGTGCCAGCAGCAGGACTAGCGGGGAATACGAGCAGTACTTC. Encoded protein: CASSRTSGEYEQYF.

The chain employs TRBV7-9 and TRBJ2-2; the D gene is possibly TRBD2 (6 bases). The V end lost 0 bases, the J end lost 7 bases, and 12 bases lay between the germline ends. The germline V gene has CDR1 SEHNR and CDR2 FQNEAQ (reference sequence). The CDR3 contains 15 residues. In DNA, the CDR3 is TGTGCCAGCAGCTTAGCGTCACGGGAGAGCGGGGAGCTGTTTTTT. Residues: CASSLASRESGELFF.